This entry lists 14 T cell receptor beta chains sequenced from one sample in a study of T cell responses to AZD1222 COVID-19 vaccine (TCRdb year 2021). Receptors were amplified or captured by the immunoSEQ multiplex PCR assay. TCRdb mirrors the immuneACCESS table, restricted to in-frame sequences. Some clones are absent from its copies; in checked studies, under half trace to an unresolved V gene, and the reason for the others is unknown. In this sample the table shows approximately 260,000 clones, more than 80% of which occur a single time. Of the sample, roughly 0.5% falls within the top ten clones. The sample's time point label, in plain terms: baseline before first vaccination. Material: peripheral blood, obtained on day 0 of AZD1222 vaccination. These TCRs come from an adult in good health.

The rearrangement joins TRBV27 to TRBJ2-5; TRBD2 aligns across 9 bases. Germline V gene sequence: CDR1 MNHEY, CDR2 SMNVEV (reference sequence). The V segment lost 5 bases and the J segment 6 bases; nucleotides outside the gene matches: 16. This CDR3 spans 17 amino acids. The DNA of the CDR3 is TGTGCCAGCAGTCCCCCAATGGGGCGGGGGGGCGACCAGACCCAGTACTTC. Protein sequence: CASSPPMGRGGDQTQYF.

The rearrangement joins TRBV29-1 to TRBJ1-1; 9 nucleotides line up with TRBD1. Germline V gene lookup returns CDR1 SQVTM and CDR2 ANQGSEA. The CDR3 sequence is 14 residues long. V gave up 8 bases and J gave up 4 bases; unmatched junction bases: 11. The CDR3 coding sequence is TGCAGCTCGCGGACAGGGGAAATGGGCACTGAAGCTTTCTTT. Amino acid sequence: CSSRTGEMGTEAFF.

The chain uses TRBV27 and TRBJ1-2; 8 positions agree with TRBD1. The J segment lost 6 bases and the V segment lost 6 bases, leaving 15 bases of the junction unmatched. The CDR3 has 16 amino acids. Looked up from germline, CDR1 is MNHEY and CDR2 is SMNVEV (reference sequence). CDR3 in amino acids: CASSNGAAGGPNGYTF. As DNA, the CDR3 is TGTGCCAGCAGCAACGGTGCCGCAGGGGGCCCCAATGGCTACACCTTC.

The chain is built from TRBV3-1 (or the pseudogene TRBV3-2) and TRBJ1-1; D is unresolved. Germline CDR1 LGHDT, CDR2 YNNKEL (reference sequence). The CDR3 length is 13 residues. Trimming pared 7 bases from V and 1 base from J, leaving 10 bases between. CDR3 region: CASTPRANTEAFF. DNA for the CDR3: TGTGCCAGCACTCCGAGGGCGAACACTGAAGCTTTCTTT.

This chain links TRBV4-1 with TRBJ2-1, with a tentative D call TRBD2 (6 bases). The germline V gene encodes CDR1 MGHRA and CDR2 YSYEKL. The CDR3 has 15 amino acids. Trimming stripped 2 bases from V and 5 bases from J, with 13 bases between. CDR3 DNA: TGCGCCAGCAGCCAACCCGGGAGCTTCCACAATGAGCAGTTCTTC. Residues: CASSQPGSFHNEQFF.

The chain combines TRBV28 with TRBJ1-5, with a tentative D call TRBD1 (5 bases). The CDR3 runs to 15 residues. Germline CDR1 is MDHEN and CDR2 is SYDVKM. Trimming removed 7 bases from V and 0 bases from J, with 13 bases in between. CDR3 residues: CASMGGAHSNQPQHF. The CDR3 DNA follows: TGTGCCAGCATGGGGGGAGCCCATAGCAATCAGCCCCAGCATTTT.

This clone was found once. V and J are TRBV7-2 and TRBJ1-4; 8 nucleotides align to TRBD1. V was clipped by 4 bases and J by 3 bases; unmatched bases: 1. This CDR3 contains 14 residues. Germline V gene lookup returns CDR1 SGHTA and CDR2 FQGNSA. The CDR3 DNA reads TGTGCCAGCAGCTCACAGGGGGCTAATGAAAAACTGTTTTTT. This codes for CASSSQGANEKLFF.

This chain joins TRBV5-1 and TRBJ1-2; D gene ambiguous. CDR1 SGHRS and CDR2 YFSETQ come from the germline V gene. V was clipped by 0 bases and J by 7 bases, with 10 bases between them. The CDR3 runs 13 residues. CDR3 DNA: TGCGCCAGCAGCTTGGCCGGGCTTTCTGGCTACACCTTC. It translates to CASSLAGLSGYTF.

CDR3 sequence reads: CASSPLAGSGATGELFF. CDR3 DNA sequence: TGTGCCAGCAGCCCCCTCGCAGGTTCAGGGGCGACGGGGGAGCTGTTTTTT. The chain recombines TRBV27 with TRBJ2-2; the D gene is possibly TRBD1 (6 bases). Per germline, CDR1 MNHEY and CDR2 SMNVEV (reference sequence). The CDR3 has 17 residues. The ends were cut back, 6 bases at V and 8 bases at J, with 25 bases in the middle.

The rearrangement links TRBV5-1 to TRBJ2-3; D is perhaps TRBD1 or TRBD2 (5 bases each). The CDR3 consists of 15 residues. Germline V gene sequence: CDR1 SGHRS, CDR2 YFSETQ. The ends were cut back, 4 bases at V and 0 bases at J, with 12 bases in the middle. The DNA of the CDR3 is TGCGCCAGCAGCATACTAGGGGCTAGCACAGATACGCAGTATTTT. This codes for CASSILGASTDTQYF.

V usage is TRBV18 and J usage is TRBJ1-1; possibly TRBD1 for D (6 bases). Trimming removed 6 bases from V and 4 bases from J, with 15 bases in between. This CDR3 region has 14 residues. CDR1 KGHSH and CDR2 LQKENI come from the germline V gene. CDR3 sequence reads: CASSQTQGPTEAFF. CDR3 in DNA: TGTGCCAGCTCCCAGACACAGGGACCCACTGAAGCTTTCTTT.

This clone was recorded only once. V gene TRBV27 combines with J gene TRBJ1-2; possibly TRBD1 for D (5 bases). The CDR3 is 14 amino acids. CDR1 is MNHEY and CDR2 is SMNVEV in the germline V gene (reference sequence). V lost 5 bases to trimming and J lost 8 bases, with 18 bases between them. The CDR3, as DNA: TGTGCCAGCAGTCCCCTGGGGGGGGGACGCGGCTACACCTTC. Translating gives CASSPLGGGRGYTF.

The chain employs TRBV27 and TRBJ2-7; 9 bases map to TRBD1. In germline, CDR1 is MNHEY, CDR2 SMNVEV (reference sequence). Germline trimming cut 5 bases from V and 8 bases from J; bases unmatched to any gene: 10. The CDR3 consists of 14 residues. CDR3 DNA sequence: TGTGCCAGCAGTCGGGACAGGGTTAACGAGAAGCAGTACTTC. This codes for CASSRDRVNEKQYF.

This chain joins TRBV7-2 and TRBJ1-3, with 7 bases matching TRBD1. In germline, CDR1 is SGHTA, CDR2 FQGNSA. The CDR3 has 16 amino acids. The V gene end was trimmed by 4 bases and the J gene end by 1 base; junction bases not matched to a gene: 7. The DNA for the CDR3 is TGTGCCAGCAGCTACCAAGTGACAGGGTCTGGAAACACCATATATTTT. Protein product: CASSYQVTGSGNTIYF.